The source of this T cell receptor beta chain is a study of T cells after somatic rescue of genetic block. Some clones are missing from TCRdb's copy, which holds only in-frame ones; the method was immunoSEQ multiplex PCR. The sample shows approximately 10,000 clones, 70% to 75% of them seen only once. Trimming pared 0 bases from V and 3 bases from J, leaving 12 bases between. The CDR3 runs to 16 residues. Germline values: CDR1 MGHDK, CDR2 SYGVNS. Input material: peripheral blood mononuclear cells (PBMCs). The chain employs TRBV25-1 and TRBJ2-1, with D uncertain. This receptor was obtained from a boy younger than 18. The CDR3 DNA sequence: TGTGCCAGCAGTGAATACAAAAGGGCACTCTACAATGAGCAGTTCTTC. Its translation: CASSEYKRALYNEQFF.